This TCR beta chain was recorded in a study of response to subunit inactivated influenza vaccine. The sample holds a few counts of this clonotype. No antigen is known for it. The germline gives CDR1 DFQATT, CDR2 SNEGSKA (reference sequence). The length of the CDR3 is 13 residues. The trim removed 1 base at V and 2 bases at J, leaving 2 bases unmatched. Study-wide results and limits: The authors put forward the suggestion that each seasonal influenza vaccination may bring in only a limited number of new T cells.

TCRdb independently ran MiXCR on the RT-PCR reads; one entry per CDR3 protein. The repertoire consists of about 780,000 distinct CDR3 sequences, with approximately 17% occurring once and the leading ten covering 11%. The V and J genes are TRBV20-1 and TRBJ2-7, with TRBD1 identical over 7 bases. This sequence originates from a man between 50 and 59 years old who received an inactivated influenza vaccine. The material sequenced was PBMCs from blood, taken less than 6 days after vaccination. The CDR3 spells CSARGDRAYEQYF. CDR3 coding DNA: TGCAGTGCTAGAGGGGACAGAGCCTACGAGCAGTACTTC.